This T cell receptor (beta chain) was recorded in a study of blood T cells in healthy people across ages. A sample-barcoded 5' primer and a J-beta primer mix were used in a second PCR of roughly 6 to 11 cycles. TCRdb used MiXCR to reprocess the 5' RACE reads, holding one entry per CDR3 protein. The table shows roughly 800,000 distinct CDR3 sequences, with 20% to 25% occurring only once. Germline V gene lookup returns CDR1 SNHLY and CDR2 FYNNEI. CDR3 length equals 12 residues. Study outcomes and limitations: Investigators viewed diversity estimates from one million T cells as underestimates, the study reported. Comparison with aged donors showed that long-lived donors had more naive CD4+ cells and higher diversity.

Only a few counts were recorded for this clonotype. Its antigen is currently unknown. Each sample provided at least 6 micrograms of extracted total RNA. These records were also assigned to another study, of T cells of mothers and their children. That work adds: Mothers gave over 8 million TCR beta CDR3 reads each, and children 2.5 million to 3.5 million each.

The rearrangement links TRBV2 to TRBJ2-5; TRBD2 agrees at 9 bases. The J call may be in error: the DNA end matches TRBJ2-7 better. This receptor was taken from a boy between 10 and 17 years old in good health. The sample comprised blood. CDR3 sequence reads: CATRTSANEQYF. The CDR3 DNA sequence: TGTGCCACCCGGACTAGCGCCAACGAGCAGTACTTC.